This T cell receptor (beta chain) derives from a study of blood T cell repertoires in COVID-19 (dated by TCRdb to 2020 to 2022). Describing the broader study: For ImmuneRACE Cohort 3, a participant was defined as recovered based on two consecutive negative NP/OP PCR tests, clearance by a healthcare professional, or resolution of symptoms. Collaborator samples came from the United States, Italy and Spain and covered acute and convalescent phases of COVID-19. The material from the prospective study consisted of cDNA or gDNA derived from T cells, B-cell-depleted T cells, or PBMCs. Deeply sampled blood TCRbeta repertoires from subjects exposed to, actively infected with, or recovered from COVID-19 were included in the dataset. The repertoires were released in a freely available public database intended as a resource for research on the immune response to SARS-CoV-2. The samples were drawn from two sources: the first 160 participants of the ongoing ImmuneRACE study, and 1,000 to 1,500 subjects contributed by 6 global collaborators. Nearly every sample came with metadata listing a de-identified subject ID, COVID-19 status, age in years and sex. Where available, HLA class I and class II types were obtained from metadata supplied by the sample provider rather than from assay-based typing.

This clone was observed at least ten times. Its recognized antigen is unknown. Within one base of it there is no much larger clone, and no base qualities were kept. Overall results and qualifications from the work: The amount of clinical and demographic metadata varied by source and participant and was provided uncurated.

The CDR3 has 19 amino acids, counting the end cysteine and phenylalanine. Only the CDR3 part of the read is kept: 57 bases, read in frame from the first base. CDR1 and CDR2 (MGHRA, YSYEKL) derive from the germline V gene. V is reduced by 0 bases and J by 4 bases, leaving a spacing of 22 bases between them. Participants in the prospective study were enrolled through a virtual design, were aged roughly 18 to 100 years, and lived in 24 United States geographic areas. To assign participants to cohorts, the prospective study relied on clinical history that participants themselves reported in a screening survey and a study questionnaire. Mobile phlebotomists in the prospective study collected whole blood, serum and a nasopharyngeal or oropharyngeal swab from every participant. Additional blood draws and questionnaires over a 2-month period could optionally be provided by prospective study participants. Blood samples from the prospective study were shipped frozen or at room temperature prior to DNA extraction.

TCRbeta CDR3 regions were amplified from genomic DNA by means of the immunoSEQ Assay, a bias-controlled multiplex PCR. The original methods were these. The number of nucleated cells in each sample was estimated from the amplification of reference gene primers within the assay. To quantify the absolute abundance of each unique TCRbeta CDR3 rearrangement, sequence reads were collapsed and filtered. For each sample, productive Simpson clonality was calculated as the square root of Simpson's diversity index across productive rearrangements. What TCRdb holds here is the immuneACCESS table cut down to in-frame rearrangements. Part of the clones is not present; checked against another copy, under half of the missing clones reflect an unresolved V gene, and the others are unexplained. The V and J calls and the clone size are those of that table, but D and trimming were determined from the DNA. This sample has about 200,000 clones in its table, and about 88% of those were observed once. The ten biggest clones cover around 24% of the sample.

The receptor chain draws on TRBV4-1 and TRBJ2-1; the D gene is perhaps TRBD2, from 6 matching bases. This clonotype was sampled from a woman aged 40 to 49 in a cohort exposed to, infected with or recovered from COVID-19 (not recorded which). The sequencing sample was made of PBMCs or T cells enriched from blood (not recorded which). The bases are TGCGCCAGCAGCCAAGAACCCCCTATGAGTAGCGGAAAATACAATGAGCAGTTCTTC. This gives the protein CASSQEPPMSSGKYNEQFF.